The T cell receptor (beta chain) described here comes from a study of blood T cell repertoires in COVID-19 (TCRdb year 2020). Context from the whole study: Samples from collaborators originated in the United States, Italy and Spain and spanned both the acute and convalescent phases of COVID-19. The material from the prospective study consisted of cDNA or gDNA derived from T cells, B-cell-depleted T cells, or PBMCs. Deeply sampled blood TCRbeta repertoires from subjects exposed to, actively infected with, or recovered from COVID-19 were included in the dataset. A freely available public database, intended as a resource for researchers studying the immune response to SARS-CoV-2, is where the repertoires were released. Samples were obtained from the ongoing ImmuneRACE study (first 160 participants) and from 1,200 or so subjects provided by 6 global collaborators. A de-identified subject ID, COVID-19 status, age in years and sex were almost always included in the sample metadata. Where available, HLA class I and class II types were obtained from metadata supplied by the sample provider rather than from assay-based typing. Findings and caveats that apply to the study as a whole: How much clinical and demographic metadata was included differed by source and by participant, and the metadata was provided uncurated.

The immunoSEQ Assay, a bias-controlled multiplex PCR, was used to amplify TCRbeta CDR3 regions from genomic DNA. Per the authors' processing: Nucleated cell counts per sample were estimated from amplification of reference gene primers within the assay. To quantify the absolute abundance of each unique TCRbeta CDR3 rearrangement, sequence reads were collapsed and filtered. For each sample, productive Simpson clonality was calculated as the square root of Simpson's diversity index over productive rearrangements. Drawn from immuneACCESS, this table holds only the in-frame rearrangements with V and J called that TCRdb kept. Clones are partly lost; checked studies trace under half to an unresolved V gene and leave the rest unexplained. D and trimming come from the DNA, and the V and J calls and clone size come from that table. Counted in this sample were 150,000 to 200,000 clones; 70% to 90% of them appeared once. 5.5% to 7% of the sample goes to the ten largest clones.

The V end gives up 6 bases and the J end 5 bases, leaving 7 bases in the junction not matched to a gene. The cysteine opens and the phenylalanine closes a CDR3 of 14 amino acids. The read is trimmed to its CDR3 DNA, 42 bases read in frame from base 1. CDR1 LNHDA and CDR2 SQIVND are derived from the germline V gene (reference sequence). Remarks on this clone: Its antigen remains undetermined. No much larger clone is present one base from it, and per-base qualities are unavailable.

The collaborating institutions used their own protocols to collect whole blood in K2EDTA tubes. Collaborator samples were shipped for TCRbeta analysis as frozen whole blood, isolated PBMCs, or DNA extracted from either sample type. The chain is assembled from TRBV19 and TRBJ1-2; 9 of the junction bases match TRBD1. The TCR was taken from a man between 40 and 49 years old with active or convalescent COVID-19. The specimen sequenced was peripheral blood. The DNA sequence follows: TGTGCCAGTAGCTGGGTTGGACAGGGGTATGGCTACACCTTC. This yields the protein CASSWVGQGYGYTF. With the portions outside the CDR3 filled from the reference TRBV19 and TRBJ1-2 genes, the complete variable region becomes DGGITQSPKYLFRKEGQNVTLSCEQNLNHDAMYWYRQDPGQGLRLIYYSQIVNDFQKGDIAEGYSVSREKKESFPLTVTSAQKNPTAFYLCASSWVGQGYGYTFGSGTRLTVV.